The present TCR beta chain was sequenced within a study of Ad26.COV2.S vaccination and SARS-CoV-2 variants. The overall study: A participant enrolled in the COV1001 Ad26.COV2.S trial arm provided the sample. General study results and limits: Following vaccination, spike-specific CD8+ and CD4+ T cell responses reportedly exhibited substantial breadth.

Note on this clone: Its target is not known.

The V gene lost 11 bases and the J gene lost 3 bases, with 8 bases spanning the gap. Germline CDR1 MDHEN, CDR2 SYDVKM. The CDR3 runs 11 residues. Here immunoSEQ multiplex PCR was the method, and the copy in TCRdb shows in-frame clones only, minus some. This table has about 330,000 clones, roughly 90% appearing once. Treatment specified: over 15 received Ad26.COV2.S at low or high dose, single or two shots; roughly five received placebo; per-sample allocation not given. Sampling took place 63 days after the first vaccine or placebo injection. Donor was an adult aged 18-55 years in Boston. The clonotype originates from a person aged 18-60 years who received the Ad26.COV2.S COVID-19 vaccine or a placebo. This sequence joins TRBV28 and TRBJ1-5; no clear D gene. The sample was peripheral blood, taken in a trial of Ad26.COV2.S vaccine versus placebo. The CDR3 DNA follows: TGTGCCGTAGGGTACAATCAGCCCCAGCATTTT. This translates into CAVGYNQPQHF.